These T cell receptor beta chains were read from a single sample in a study of T cell responses to AZD1222 COVID-19 vaccine. Assay: immunoSEQ multiplex PCR; the TCRdb copy retains only in-frame clones and omits some. Among 80,000 to 95,000 clones, over 75% were seen once, and the ten largest hold roughly 5.9%. Sequenced material: peripheral blood, taken 28 days after the second AZD1222 dose. The receptors stem from an adult who received the AZD1222 COVID-19 vaccine. Both conserved end residues are part of each CDR3. A D gene is named only where the DNA matches it firmly. Clone size is shown for a subset of rows, as once, few, many or a class of expanded clone.

CASSLLLEGRRSYEQYF,TGTGCCAGCAGCTTACTCTTGGAGGGCAGACGATCCTACGAGCAGTACTTC,.,TRBV7-8,.,TRBJ2-7
CASTLSSYNSPLHF,TGTGCCAGCACCCTTAGCTCCTATAATTCACCCCTCCACTTT,.,TRBV3-1/TRBV3-2,.,TRBJ1-6
CASSPDRAGQPQHF,TGTGCCAGCAGCCCCGACAGGGCAGGTCAGCCCCAGCATTTT,TRBD1,TRBV6-5,once,TRBJ1-5
CASGLVLARRNYGYTF,TGTGCTAGTGGTTTGGTATTGGCTCGCCGTAACTATGGCTACACCTTC,.,TRBV12-5,few,TRBJ1-2
CATERRGTGELFF,TGTGCCACCGAGAGAAGGGGGACCGGGGAGCTGTTTTTT,.,TRBV3-1/TRBV3-2,.,TRBJ2-2
CASSIPGSSPLHF,TGTGCCAGTAGTATTCCGGGCAGTTCACCCCTCCACTTT,.,TRBV19,.,TRBJ1-6
CASSIERFTGELFF,TGTGCCAGTAGTATAGAAAGGTTCACCGGGGAGCTGTTTTTT,.,TRBV19,.,TRBJ2-2
CSASSNYGYTF,TGCAGTGCTAGCAGCAACTATGGCTACACCTTC,.,TRBV20-1,.,TRBJ1-2
CASSSVGVSQPQHF,TGTGCCAGTAGCTCCGTTGGGGTTAGTCAGCCCCAGCATTTT,.,TRBV19,.,TRBJ1-5
CASSEGQGRQTQYF,TGTGCCAGCAGTGAAGGTCAGGGTCGGCAGACCCAGTACTTC,.,TRBV6-1,.,TRBJ2-5
CASSLQGDEQYF,TGTGCCAGCAGCTTGCAAGGGGACGAGCAGTACTTC,.,TRBV7-2,.,TRBJ2-7
CASSSAPGDRGVYEQYF,TGTGCCAGCAGCAGTGCTCCCGGGGACAGGGGAGTCTACGAGCAGTACTTC,TRBD1,TRBV27,.,TRBJ2-7
CASTLVGAEAFF,TGTGCCAGCACCCTAGTGGGGGCCGAAGCTTTCTTT,.,TRBV28,.,TRBJ1-1
CASSLPGQSYEQYF,TGTGCCAGCAGTTTACCCGGACAGAGCTACGAGCAGTACTTC,.,TRBV28,.,TRBJ2-7
CASSQGSRARGSPLHF,TGTGCCAGCAGCCAAGGGAGCAGGGCAAGGGGATCACCCCTCCACTTT,.,TRBV3-1/TRBV3-2,.,TRBJ1-6
CASSRWGGSTDTQYF,TGTGCCAGCAGCCGCTGGGGCGGTAGCACAGATACGCAGTATTTT,.,TRBV7-3,.,TRBJ2-3
CAWSALQGRGNEQFF,TGTGCCTGGAGTGCCCTACAGGGTCGAGGGAATGAGCAGTTCTTC,.,TRBV30,.,TRBJ2-1
CASREAGTNEKLFF,TGTGCCAGCAGGGAGGCCGGAACTAATGAAAAACTGTTTTTT,.,TRBV6-5,.,TRBJ1-4
CASSLRLGGTFF,TGTGCCAGCAGTTTACGCCTCGGCGGGACTTTCTTT,.,TRBV28,.,TRBJ1-1
CASSRDRVSVGGYTF,TGTGCCAGCAGCCGGGACAGGGTTTCCGTGGGTGGCTACACCTTC,TRBD1,TRBV6-4,.,TRBJ1-2
CASSETVATIYF,TGTGCCAGCAGTGAGACAGTCGCCACCATATATTTT,.,TRBV2,once,TRBJ1-3
CASSSAGASTDTQYF,TGTGCCAGCAGCTCCGCCGGGGCCAGCACAGATACGCAGTATTTT,.,TRBV5-4,once,TRBJ2-3
CSSGLASDTQYF,TGCAGCTCGGGACTAGCGTCAGATACGCAGTATTTT,TRBD2,TRBV29-1,.,TRBJ2-3
CASSQARVHRGREEKLFF,TGTGCCAGCAGCCAAGCCCGGGTTCACAGGGGCCGGGAAGAAAAACTGTTTTTT,TRBD1,TRBV3-1/TRBV3-2,.,TRBJ1-4
CASSQDSGRENTIYF,TGCGCCAGCAGCCAAGATTCAGGGAGAGAAAACACCATATATTTT,.,TRBV4-1,.,TRBJ1-3
CASSSPRGSGNTIYF,TGTGCCAGCAGTTCCCCCAGGGGCTCTGGAAACACCATATATTTT,.,TRBV28,.,TRBJ1-3
CAISEQRSYNEQFF,TGTGCCATCAGTGAGCAGCGGTCCTACAATGAGCAGTTCTTC,.,TRBV10-3,.,TRBJ2-1
CASSEGLAGQETQYF,TGTGCCAGCAGTGAGGGGCTAGCGGGGCAAGAGACCCAGTACTTC,TRBD2,TRBV2,once,TRBJ2-5
CASRQGPNTGELFF,TGTGCCAGCAGACAGGGGCCGAACACCGGGGAGCTGTTTTTT,TRBD1,TRBV5-6,.,TRBJ2-2
CAWSVRGGTEAFF,TGTGCCTGGAGTGTACGGGGTGGCACTGAAGCTTTCTTT,.,TRBV30,.,TRBJ1-1
CASSIEAGNQPQHF,TGTGCCAGTAGCATTGAAGCCGGCAATCAGCCCCAGCATTTT,.,TRBV19,.,TRBJ1-5
CASSLGGNTEAFF,TGTGCCAGCAGCTTGGGAGGGAACACTGAAGCTTTCTTT,.,TRBV5-4,.,TRBJ1-1
CASSQGVQGANGANVLTF,TGCGCCAGCAGCCAAGGGGTACAGGGGGCGAATGGGGCCAACGTCCTGACTTTC,TRBD1,TRBV4-3,.,TRBJ2-6
CASSENSVAFF,TGTGCCAGCAGTGAAAACTCGGTGGCTTTCTTT,.,TRBV6-1,.,TRBJ1-1
CASSQGNTGGHF,TGTGCCAGCAGCCAAGGTAACACCGGAGGGCACTTC,.,TRBV3-1/TRBV3-2,.,TRBJ2-7
CASTFYGALNTEAFF,TGTGCCAGCACCTTTTATGGGGCCCTGAACACTGAAGCTTTCTTT,.,TRBV7-9,.,TRBJ1-1
CASSPRQHEGETQYF,TGTGCCAGCTCACCACGACAGCATGAAGGGGAGACCCAGTACTTC,.,TRBV18,.,TRBJ2-5